This entry concerns a single T cell receptor beta chain. This clonotype was recorded many times. This clone's antigen is unknown. No base quality information exists; no much larger clone differs at one position. TCR libraries were constructed from approximately 360 ng RNA using the Immunoverse kit, and molecular barcoded adaptors covering alpha/delta and beta/gamma chains were employed. TCR library preparation used the same RNA that was used for transcriptome sequencing. TCR libraries were sequenced on an Illumina HiSeq 4000 with 2 x 150 cycles. Per the source publication's procedure: Using MiXCR, which included quality filtering and error correction, TCR reads were aligned to human V, D, J and C references and then assembled into CDR3 clonotypes. The tcR package in R was used to analyze clonotype counts and gene usage diversity. Raw mapping reads were checked after the RNA-seq reads had been mapped by STAR aligner version 2.5.3a onto the human GRCh37 genome. To test the effect of sequencing depth on detected clonotypes, IR-seq fastq files were randomly downsampled using Seqtk 1.3. TCRdb's own reprocessing of the public reads used fastp at Q25 and MiXCR and kept productive beta chains. Each CDR3 protein appears once, grouped with its most common genes and DNA. These V and J calls rely on TCRdb rather than the paper's analysis. The sample records about 58,000 distinct CDR3 sequences, more than 9% of which are singletons. The leading ten clones occupy around 16% of the sample.

This entry comes from a study of read filtering for tumor transcriptome and immune sequencing (dated by TCRdb to 2018 to 2020). Study-level background: The cohort was composed of 16 to 20 male and 11 to 15 female patients, with a mean age of approximately 70 years and an age range of roughly 45 to 85. Under revised international staging, roughly eight patients fell into R-ISS I, 15 to 20 into R-ISS II and 7 into R-ISS III. After DNase treatment, whole-transcriptome libraries were prepared using the TruSeq RNA Access Library Prep Kit. TCR-region mapped reads per sample ranged from about 3.5 to 11 million with IR-seq versus only roughly 75 to 1,300 with RNA-seq. Using the same bone marrow samples, the study ran both targeted immune repertoire sequencing and bulk whole-transcriptome sequencing and then compared the TCR repertoires from each method. One of the main goals was to work out a read-filtering strategy for immune repertoire data, in particular whether clonotypes backed by only a single read should be removed. What the research found in general, with its limitations: In IR-seq, about 82% of clonotypes but 3% to 4.5% of total reads were represented by single-read clonotypes, whereas in RNA-seq, around 73% of clonotypes and approximately 44% of reads were represented by single-read clonotypes. Rather than purified T cells, the sorted CD138-negative fraction was a mixed bone marrow immune population. The correlation between IR-seq and RNA-seq shared clonotype proportions was increased by removal of single-read clonotypes. IR-seq captured clonotypes at much higher depth and more reliably than RNA-seq, and smaller IR-seq throughput sufficed to identify most shared clonotypes.

Each patient had bone marrow sampled at the time of active disease. Isolation of bone marrow mononuclear cells was performed by Ficoll-Hypaque density gradient centrifugation. Myeloma plasma cells were removed and CD138-negative cells were collected by negative selection after labeling with CD138 magnetic microbeads on a MACS separator. The purity of the isolated cells was checked by flow cytometry with CD138 antibodies on an Attune NxT. Total RNA was extracted with TRIzol reagent and quantified with a NanoDrop spectrophotometer. For each patient, the CD138-negative bone marrow sample underwent paired RNA-seq and IR-seq. Its CDR3 holds 14 amino acids, cysteine through phenylalanine. Only the CDR3 portion is preserved as DNA: 42 bases, with reading frame beginning at the first base. V is pruned by 6 bases and J by 2 bases, leaving 3 bases of the junction without a gene match. Per the germline V gene, SQVTM is the CDR1 and ANQGSEA is the CDR2.

Rearrangement joined TRBV29-1 to TRBJ2-6; 8 nucleotides in the junction match TRBD2. Sequenced material: a population of CD138-negative cells sorted from bone marrow. The cell subset or site label on this specimen signifies: bone marrow mononuclear cells depleted of CD138+ plasma/myeloma cells by negative magnetic selection. The receptor was derived from a donor at least 40 years old with multiple myeloma. The DNA is TGCAGCGTGGACGGGGGGGCTGGGGCCAACGTCCTGACTTTC. It encodes CSVDGGAGANVLTF.